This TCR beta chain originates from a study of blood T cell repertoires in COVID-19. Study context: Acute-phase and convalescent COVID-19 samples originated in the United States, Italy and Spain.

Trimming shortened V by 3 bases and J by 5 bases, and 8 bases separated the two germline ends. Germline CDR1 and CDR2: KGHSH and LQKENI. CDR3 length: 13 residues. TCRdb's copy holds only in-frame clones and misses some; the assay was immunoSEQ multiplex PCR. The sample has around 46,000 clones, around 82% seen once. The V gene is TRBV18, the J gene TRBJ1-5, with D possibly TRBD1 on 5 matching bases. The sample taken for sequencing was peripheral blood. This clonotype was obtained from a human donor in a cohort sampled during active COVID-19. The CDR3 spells CASSPQGYQPQHF. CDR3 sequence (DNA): TGTGCCAGCTCACCGCAGGGTTATCAGCCCCAGCATTTT.